This is a list of T cell receptor beta chains from one sample in a study of cytomegalovirus exposure and HLA in healthy donors. Sequenced by immunoSEQ multiplex PCR; TCRdb stores in-frame clones only, minus some. The table lists 120,000 to 150,000 clones, approximately 78% of them singletons. Sequenced: PBMCs. The receptors stem from a woman in her thirties or forties in good health and CMV-seropositive. Each CDR3 is given with its conserved first and last residue. A D gene is named only where the DNA matches it firmly. Some rows mark clone size as missing; the rest say once, few, many or name a class of expanded clone.

DNA	CDR3	J	D	size	V
TGTGCCAGCAGCGTATATACGGACAGGCTAAATCCTAGCACAGATACGCAGTATTTT	CASSVYTDRLNPSTDTQYF	TRBJ2-3	TRBD1	-	TRBV9
TGTGCCAGCAGTATAGGGGGCATGAACACTGAAGCTTTCTTT	CASSIGGMNTEAFF	TRBJ1-1	TRBD1	-	TRBV6-5
TGTGCCAGCAGTTACTCGAGGGCTAGGGGGGGGGAAGGCTACACCTTC	CASSYSRARGGEGYTF	TRBJ1-2	-	once	TRBV6-5
TGTGCCAGTAGTGGAAGACTAGCGGGAGAAGAGCAGTACTTC	CASSGRLAGEEQYF	TRBJ2-5	TRBD2	-	TRBV19
TGCGCCAGCAGCCCAGGACTAGCGGGAGAGGTGGTTGGGTACAATGAGCAGTTCTTC	CASSPGLAGEVVGYNEQFF	TRBJ2-1	TRBD2	-	TRBV5-1
TGTGCCATCAGTGAAGATGGCAGGGGTAATGAAAAACTGTTTTTT	CAISEDGRGNEKLFF	TRBJ1-4	-	-	TRBV10-3
TGTGCCAGCAGACTACAGGGAGAGGCCGGGGAGCTGTTTTTT	CASRLQGEAGELFF	TRBJ2-2	-	-	TRBV6-6
TGCGCCAGCAGCTATCTCCAGGGGGGCACTGAAGCTTTCTTT	CASSYLQGGTEAFF	TRBJ1-1	TRBD1	once	TRBV5-1
TGTGCCAGCAGCCGGGACAGTCTATCCTACGAGCAGTACTTC	CASSRDSLSYEQYF	TRBJ2-7	TRBD1	-	TRBV7-7
TGCGCCAGCAGCTTGGCCCCCATACAGGGGCAGACCCAGTACTTC	CASSLAPIQGQTQYF	TRBJ2-5	TRBD1	-	TRBV5-1
TGTGCCAGCTCTCGTCCGGGGGGGTACGAGCAGTACTTC	CASSRPGGYEQYF	TRBJ2-7	TRBD2	few	TRBV28
TGTGCCAGCAGTGCGGACAGGTACCCTTTCTACAATGAGCAGTTCTTC	CASSADRYPFYNEQFF	TRBJ2-1	TRBD1	-	TRBV28
TGTGCCAGCAGCTTCAGAAATTCACCCCTCCACTTT	CASSFRNSPLHF	TRBJ1-6	-	-	TRBV11-2
TGTGCCAGCAGCCATAAGCAGGCGGGGGAGCAGTACTTC	CASSHKQAGEQYF	TRBJ2-7	-	-	TRBV16
TGTGCCAGCAGCTGGGGGACTAGGATGGATACGCAGTATTTT	CASSWGTRMDTQYF	TRBJ2-3	TRBD2	-	TRBV7-2
TGTGCCAGCAGTTTAATATATCCCGGGCGGGGGGACTTC	CASSLIYPGRGDF	TRBJ2-7	TRBD2	-	TRBV28
TGTGCCAGCAGTGGGGACAGGGGCTACGAGCAGTACTTC	CASSGDRGYEQYF	TRBJ2-7	TRBD1	-	TRBV9
TGCGCCAGCAGCCAGTACAATGAGCAGTTCTTC	CASSQYNEQFF	TRBJ2-1	-	-	TRBV5-1
TGTGCCAGCACCTCGCAGGGCGAGCAGTACTTC	CASTSQGEQYF	TRBJ2-7	-	-	TRBV27
TGCGCCAGCACCCTAAATGGGGGGGAAGGTGAGCAGTTCTTC	CASTLNGGEGEQFF	TRBJ2-1	TRBD2	-	TRBV5-1
TGTGCCTGGAGTGGTAGCGGGAGTCAGTACAATGAGCAGTTCTTC	CAWSGSGSQYNEQFF	TRBJ2-1	TRBD2	-	TRBV30
TGTGCCAGCACCCCCCTGGGACTGTCCTCCGGGGAGCTGTTTTTT	CASTPLGLSSGELFF	TRBJ2-2	-	few	TRBV28
TGTGCCTGGAGTGACAGGGGGTCGAACACTGAAGCTTTCTTT	CAWSDRGSNTEAFF	TRBJ1-1	TRBD1	-	TRBV30
TGTGCCAGCTCAGCCGGTTCTGGAAACACCATATATTTT	CASSAGSGNTIYF	TRBJ1-3	-	once	TRBV18
TGTGCCAGCAGCTCCCCCACGACTAGCGGGAATTACAATGAGCAGTTCTTC	CASSSPTTSGNYNEQFF	TRBJ2-1	TRBD2	-	TRBV7-8
TGTGCCAGCAGCTTAACCCAGACTAGCGGCCTTTACGAGCAGTACTTC	CASSLTQTSGLYEQYF	TRBJ2-7	TRBD2	-	TRBV7-3
TGTGCCAGCAGTCCCACTGGGGCCCGGACGGGAAACACCATATATTTT	CASSPTGARTGNTIYF	TRBJ1-3	-	-	TRBV4-2
TGTGCCAGCACGGAGGGGCAGGTCCAGTACTTC	CASTEGQVQYF	TRBJ2-5	-	once	TRBV6-5
TGTGCCAGCAGCTCCGGGACACTGAACACTGAAGCTTTCTTT	CASSSGTLNTEAFF	TRBJ1-1	-	once	TRBV7-3
TGCGCCAGCAGCAGCATGTCCCAAGAGACCCAGTACTTC	CASSSMSQETQYF	TRBJ2-5	-	-	TRBV5-1
TGTGCCAGCTCACTAAATCACGGACAGAGGGACTATGGCTACACCTTC	CASSLNHGQRDYGYTF	TRBJ1-2	-	-	TRBV18
TGTGCCAGCAGCTTTAGACAGGGGCGGGATTCACCCCTCCACTTT	CASSFRQGRDSPLHF	TRBJ1-6	TRBD1	-	TRBV7-6
TGTGCCAGCAGCTCGGGACAGGGAAGCAATGAGCAGTTCTTC	CASSSGQGSNEQFF	TRBJ2-1	TRBD1	-	TRBV11-3
TGTGCCAGCAGCCCCCGGGGGGTAACTAATGAAAAACTGTTTTTT	CASSPRGVTNEKLFF	TRBJ1-4	-	-	TRBV5-6
TGTGCCAGCAGCAGAGAGGTGGCCAGCAACACCGGGGAGCTGTTTTTT	CASSREVASNTGELFF	TRBJ2-2	-	-	TRBV6-4
TGTGCCAGCGGGCTAGCGGGAGTGGAAGAGCAGTTCTTC	CASGLAGVEEQFF	TRBJ2-1	TRBD2	-	TRBV6-5
TGTTCCAGCAGTTTGACAGGGTGGGGAGCTTTCTTT	CSSSLTGWGAFF	TRBJ1-1	TRBD1	-	TRBV7-9
TGTGCCAGCAGTGATTCGAGGTTGGCTACCTACAATGAGCAGTTCTTC	CASSDSRLATYNEQFF	TRBJ2-1	-	-	TRBV6-4
TGTGCCATCAGTGAGTCTTATGCGGGGGGGACCTACGAGCAGTACTTC	CAISESYAGGTYEQYF	TRBJ2-7	TRBD2	-	TRBV10-3
TGTGCTAGCAGCTCCAGGGAGGGCACCGGGGAGCTGTTTTTT	CASSSREGTGELFF	TRBJ2-2	TRBD2	-	TRBV7-7
TGTGCCTGGAGTGTGAACGAGGGCACTGAAGCTTTCTTT	CAWSVNEGTEAFF	TRBJ1-1	-	few	TRBV30
TGTGCCAGCAGTGGGGGGCGGGGACTAGCGGGGAGCACAGATACGCAGTATTTT	CASSGGRGLAGSTDTQYF	TRBJ2-3	TRBD2	-	TRBV2